This TCR beta chain was recorded in a study of PD-1 blockade in mismatch repair-deficient tumors. Repertoires were generated with immunoSEQ multiplex PCR, while TCRdb's copy carries only in-frame clones and drops some. In the table there are over 11,000 clones, approximately 84% of which are singletons. Germline V gene data show CDR1 as SGDLS and CDR2 as YYNGEE. Between the trimmed V and J ends, which lost 0 bases and 1 base, there was a span of 14 bases. The CDR3 sequence is 17 residues long. On this clone: What it binds is not known.

Time point: identical roughly 10-day culture without peptide (control). About 7 ELISpot-reactive neoantigen peptides each drove an approximately eleven-day in vitro stimulation. The sample was cells cultured in vitro, taken from a patient treated with pembrolizumab. The source of this sequence is an adult with mismatch repair-deficient cancer. The J gene is TRBJ2-1, the V gene TRBV9; the D gene is possibly TRBD2 (6 bases). CDR3 protein: CASSVGGSGVSYNEQFF. The CDR3 coding sequence is TGTGCCAGCAGCGTAGGTGGATCGGGAGTATCCTACAATGAGCAGTTCTTC. Variable domain in full (rest from reference TRBV9 and TRBJ2-1): DSGVTQTPKHLITATGQRVTLRCSPRSGDLSVYWYQQSLDQGLQFLIQYYNGEERAKGNILERFSAQQFPDLHSELNLSSLELGDSALYFCASSVGGSGVSYNEQFFGPGTRLTVL.